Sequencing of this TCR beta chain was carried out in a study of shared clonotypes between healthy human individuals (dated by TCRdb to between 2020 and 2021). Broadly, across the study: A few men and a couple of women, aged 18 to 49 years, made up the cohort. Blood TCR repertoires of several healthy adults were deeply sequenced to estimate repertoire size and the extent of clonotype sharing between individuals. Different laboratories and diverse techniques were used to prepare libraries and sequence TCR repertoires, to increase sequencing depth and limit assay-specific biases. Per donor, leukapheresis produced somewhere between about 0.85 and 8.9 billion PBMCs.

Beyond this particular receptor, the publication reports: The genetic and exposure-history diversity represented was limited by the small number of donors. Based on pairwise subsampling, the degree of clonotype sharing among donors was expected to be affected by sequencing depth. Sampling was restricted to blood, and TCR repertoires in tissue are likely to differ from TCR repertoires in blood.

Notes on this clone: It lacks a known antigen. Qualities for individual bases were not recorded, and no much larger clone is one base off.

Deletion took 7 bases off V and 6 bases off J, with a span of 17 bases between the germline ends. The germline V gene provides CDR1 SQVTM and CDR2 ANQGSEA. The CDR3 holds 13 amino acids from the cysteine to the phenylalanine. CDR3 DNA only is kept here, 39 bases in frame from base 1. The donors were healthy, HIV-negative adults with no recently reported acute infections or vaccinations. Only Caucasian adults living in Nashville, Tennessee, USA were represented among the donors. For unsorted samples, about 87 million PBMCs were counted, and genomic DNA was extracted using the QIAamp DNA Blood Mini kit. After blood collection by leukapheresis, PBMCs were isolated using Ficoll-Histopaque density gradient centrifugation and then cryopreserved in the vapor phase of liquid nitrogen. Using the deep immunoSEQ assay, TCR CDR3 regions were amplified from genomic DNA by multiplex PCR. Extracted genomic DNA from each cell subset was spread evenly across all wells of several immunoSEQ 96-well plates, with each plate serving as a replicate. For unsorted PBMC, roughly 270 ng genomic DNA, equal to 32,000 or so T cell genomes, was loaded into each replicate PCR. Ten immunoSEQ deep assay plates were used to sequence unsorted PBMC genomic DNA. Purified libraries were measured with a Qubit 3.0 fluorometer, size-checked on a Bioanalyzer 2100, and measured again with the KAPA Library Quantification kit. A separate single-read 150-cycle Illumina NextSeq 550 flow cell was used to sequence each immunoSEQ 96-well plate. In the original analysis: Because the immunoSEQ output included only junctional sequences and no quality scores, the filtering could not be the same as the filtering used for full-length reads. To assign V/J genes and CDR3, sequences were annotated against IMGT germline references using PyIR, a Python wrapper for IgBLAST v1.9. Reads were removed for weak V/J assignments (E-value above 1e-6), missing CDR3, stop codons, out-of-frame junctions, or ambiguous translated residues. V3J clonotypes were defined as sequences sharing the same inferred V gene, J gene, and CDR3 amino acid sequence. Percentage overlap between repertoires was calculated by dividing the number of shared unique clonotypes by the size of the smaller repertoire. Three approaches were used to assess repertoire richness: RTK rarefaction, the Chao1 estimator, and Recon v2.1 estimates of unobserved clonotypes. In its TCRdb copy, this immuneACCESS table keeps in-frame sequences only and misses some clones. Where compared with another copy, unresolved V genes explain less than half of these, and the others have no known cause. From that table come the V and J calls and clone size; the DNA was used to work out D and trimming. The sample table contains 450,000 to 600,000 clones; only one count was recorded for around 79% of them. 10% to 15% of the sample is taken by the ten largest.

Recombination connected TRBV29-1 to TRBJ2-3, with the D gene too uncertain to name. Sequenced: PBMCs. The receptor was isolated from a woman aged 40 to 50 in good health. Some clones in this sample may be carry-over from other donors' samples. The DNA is TGCAGCGAAGAACCTAATTTAAAGGATACGCAGTATTTT. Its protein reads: CSEEPNLKDTQYF.